This TCR beta chain emerged from a study of T-cell memory formation after mild COVID-19. Germline V gene sequence: CDR1 MNHEY, CDR2 SVGAGI. The V end lost 5 bases, the J end lost 8 bases, and 16 bases lay between the germline ends. This CDR3 has 14 amino acids. TCRdb fed the 5' RACE reads into MiXCR, producing one record per CDR3 protein. Found here are some 410,000 distinct CDR3 sequences, 20% to 25% of them singletons; the top ten hold over 10%. The TCR sequence derives from an adult woman who had mild COVID-19 (a few samples of this study predate the infection). Cell type and time point are not known. Sequenced input: PBMCs or a T cell subset sorted from them (not recorded which). V is TRBV6-5 and J is TRBJ2-1; maybe TRBD2 (6 bases). As DNA, the CDR3 is TGTGCCAGCAGTCTGTTACGGGAGAACGATGAGCAGTTCTTC. Protein: CASSLLRENDEQFF.